The 30 T cell receptor beta chains given below trace back to one sample, sequenced in a study of blood T cell repertoires in COVID-19. The protocol was immunoSEQ multiplex PCR, while the TCRdb copy is restricted to in-frame clones and leaves out a portion. The sample lists around 150,000 clones, approximately 87% occurring once. Sequencing input: peripheral blood. The source of these receptors is a woman in her sixties or seventies with COVID-19, enrolled during active disease.

The chain carries TRBV7-9 and TRBJ1-2; 8 bases fit TRBD1. CDR1 and CDR2 from the germline V gene are SEHNR and FQNEAQ (reference sequence). The junction had 2 bases not matched to a gene; V was cut back by 2 bases and J by 6 bases. The CDR3 sequence is 13 residues long. The CDR3 nucleotides read TGTGCCAGCAGCTTAATACAGGGGGATGGCTACACCTTC. The encoded protein is CASSLIQGDGYTF. The full variable domain, its missing parts supplied by reference TRBV7-9 and TRBJ1-2, is DTGVSQNPRHKITKRGQNVTFRCDPISEHNRLYWYRQTLGQGPEFLTYFQNEAQLEKSRLLSDRFSAERPKGSFSTLEIQRTEQGDSAMYLCASSLIQGDGYTFGSGTRLTVV.

This chain connects TRBV6-5 to TRBJ2-3, with a possible D match to TRBD1 (5 bases). CDR3 length equals 14 residues. V was trimmed by 7 bases and J by 1 base, leaving 12 bases between them. In germline, CDR1 is MNHEY, CDR2 SVGAGI. The CDR3 reads CASTPGWGTDTQYF. The CDR3 nucleotides read TGTGCCAGCACCCCAGGGTGGGGCACAGATACGCAGTATTTT.

V is TRBV2 and J is TRBJ1-4; D is unresolved. This CDR3 has 14 amino acids. Germline CDR1 is SNHLY and CDR2 is FYNNEI. Trimming took off 4 bases at V and 4 bases at J, with 10 bases between the two ends. The CDR3 nucleotides are TGTGCCAGCAGTGCGTCAGGTTATAATGAAAAACTGTTTTTT. Protein product: CASSASGYNEKLFF.

This chain joins TRBV7-2 and TRBJ1-1; no reliable D call. Trimming took off 5 bases at V and 4 bases at J, with 17 bases between the two ends. Germline CDR1 and CDR2: SGHTA and FQGNSA. The CDR3 contains 15 residues. The CDR3 here is CASSPLNRVATEAFF. CDR3 nucleotides: TGTGCCAGCAGCCCTCTCAACCGAGTTGCCACTGAAGCTTTCTTT.

This chain joins TRBV30 and TRBJ1-1; D not resolved. This CDR3 has 13 residues. Trimming pared 1 base from V and 1 base from J, leaving 7 bases between. Germline CDR1 reads GTSNPN; CDR2 reads SVGIG (reference sequence). CDR3 DNA sequence: TGTGCCTGGAGTGCCCGGAGGAACACTGAAGCTTTCTTT. This translates into CAWSARRNTEAFF.

Notes on this clone: Because the CDR3's place on the DNA is in doubt, the DNA is left out and the CDR3 is given as listed by TCRdb. The chain couples TRBV30 to TRBJ1-1; TRBD1 reflects the table's D call only, with no check against the DNA. Per germline, CDR1 GTSNPN and CDR2 SVGIG (reference sequence). The CDR3 is made up of 11 amino acids, end residues included. CDR3 region: CAWSVGRGNLF.

CDR3 region: CASSLPGGEQFF. Written as DNA, the CDR3 is TGTGCCAGCAGCCTCCCGGGGGGTGAGCAGTTCTTC. This chain joins TRBV7-2 and TRBJ2-1; TRBD2 agrees at 7 bases. The CDR3 is 12 amino acids. With 5 bases clipped from V and 9 bases from J, the junction kept 4 bases outside the gene matches. In germline, CDR1 is SGHTA, CDR2 FQGNSA.

The J gene is TRBJ2-7, the V gene TRBV28; TRBD2 agrees at 8 bases. There are 15 residues in the CDR3. After removal of 4 bases from V and 7 bases from J, the junction contained 12 bases not matched to a gene. Germline assignment: CDR1 MDHEN and CDR2 SYDVKM. CDR3 in DNA: TGTGCCAGCAGTTGGGTGCGGGGGGCGCAACAGGAGCAGTACTTC. Encoded protein: CASSWVRGAQQEQYF.

The V call is TRBV18, the J call TRBJ1-1; TRBD1 aligns across 7 bases. The CDR3 is made up of 15 amino acids. V was clipped by 6 bases and J by 0 bases; unmatched bases: 7. The germline V gene has CDR1 KGHSH and CDR2 LQKENI. CDR3 residues: CASSPLGTVNTEAFF. The CDR3 region has the DNA TGTGCCAGCTCGCCTCTGGGGACAGTGAACACTGAAGCTTTCTTT.

This clone turned up a few times. The genes are TRBV2 and TRBJ1-3; no clear D gene. Trimming took 3 bases from V and 0 from J, leaving 12 bases between them. The CDR3 has 16 amino acids. Germline CDR1 reads SNHLY; CDR2 reads FYNNEI. The CDR3 DNA reads as TGTGCCAGCAGTGAGGTTGGGGAGTTCTCTGGAAACACCATATATTTT. This encodes CASSEVGEFSGNTIYF.

The chain couples TRBV6-1 to TRBJ2-5; D not certain. Trimming cost V 2 bases and J 1 base, with 8 bases left between them. Germline V CDR1 and CDR2: MNHNS, SASEGT. CDR3 length equals 14 residues. Here the CDR3 DNA reads TGTGCCAGCAGTGAACTCCGGTCCCAAGAGACCCAGTACTTC. It is translated as CASSELRSQETQYF.

The chain recombines TRBV21-1 with TRBJ2-5; the listed D gene, TRBD2, was not tested against the DNA. TRBV21-1 constitutes a pseudogene. CDR3 length: 18 residues. CDR3 sequence reads: CASSNGVGTIGDQETQYF. The CDR3 nucleotides are TGTGCCAGCAGCAATGGAGTGGGTACCATCGGGGATCAAGAGACCCAGTACTTC.

This clone was counted only a few times. The chain employs TRBV7-2 and TRBJ1-5, with no clear D. CDR1 is SGHTA and CDR2 is FQGNSA in the germline V gene. The CDR3 extends over 15 amino acids. V was clipped by 0 bases and J by 7 bases, with 13 bases between them. The CDR3 here is CASSLAFGVGQPQHF. The CDR3 coding sequence is TGTGCCAGCAGCTTAGCGTTCGGAGTCGGCCAGCCCCAGCATTTT.

This sequence joins TRBV7-2 and TRBJ2-7, with a weak D call TRBD1 (7 bases). V lost 5 bases and J lost 3, with 14 bases in between. Germline V gene data show CDR1 as SGHTA and CDR2 as FQGNSA. This CDR3 spans 14 amino acids. Here the CDR3 reads CASSTQGGNYEQYF. The CDR3 DNA sequence: TGTGCCAGCAGCACGCAGGGGGGAAACTACGAGCAGTACTTC.

CDR3 region: CASGSSGGITDTQYF. The CDR3 bases are TGCGCCAGCGGCTCCAGCGGGGGGATAACAGATACGCAGTATTTT. The gene calls are TRBV5-1 and TRBJ2-3, with 9 bases lining up with TRBD2. The V gene end was trimmed by 7 bases and the J gene end by 3 bases; junction bases not matched to a gene: 9. Germline lookup yields CDR1 SGHRS and CDR2 YFSETQ. There are 15 residues in the CDR3.

This chain connects TRBV28 to TRBJ2-3; TRBD2 agrees at 16 bases. The CDR3 is made up of 20 amino acids. Germline values: CDR1 MDHEN, CDR2 SYDVKM. The V and J ends lost 5 bases and 2 bases, in that order; junction bases with no gene match: 13. The CDR3 loop reads CASSINRLGLAGGLTDTQYF. CDR3 nucleotide sequence: TGTGCCAGCAGTATAAACCGCCTGGGACTAGCGGGGGGGCTCACAGATACGCAGTATTTT.

CDR3 bases: TGTGCCAGCAGCTTTCACCAGCGAGGGGATACGCAGTATTTT. Translation: CASSFHQRGDTQYF. The chain uses TRBV5-4 and TRBJ2-3; possible D gene TRBD2, 5 bases. CDR1 is SGHNT and CDR2 is YYREEE in the germline V gene (reference sequence). This CDR3 is built from 14 residues. V was shortened by 2 bases and J by 6 bases, with 13 bases between the two germline ends.

This sequence joins TRBV4-2 and TRBJ1-4, with a weak D call TRBD1 (6 bases). CDR3 length: 16 residues. Germline CDR1 LGHNA, CDR2 YNFKEQ. V dropped 0 bases and J dropped 5 bases, with 13 bases sitting between them. The CDR3 bases are TGTGCCAGCAGCCAAGATCCTTGGCAGGGGAATGAAAAACTGTTTTTT. It specifies CASSQDPWQGNEKLFF.

CDR3 loop: CASSYDGGAHNEQFF. CDR3 DNA sequence: TGTGCCAGCAGTTACGACGGGGGGGCCCACAATGAGCAGTTCTTC. The chain employs TRBV6-6 and TRBJ2-1, with 8 bases fitting TRBD2. The CDR3 spans 15 residues. The junction had 5 bases not matched to a gene; V was cut back by 2 bases and J by 5 bases. Per the germline V gene, CDR1 is MNHNY and CDR2 is SVGAGI (reference sequence).

The rearrangement uses TRBV6-6 and TRBJ1-2; 9 bases align to TRBD1. J was trimmed by 5 bases and V by 7 bases; bases with no gene match: 5. The CDR3 spans 13 residues. CDR1 and CDR2 from the germline V gene are MNHNY and SVGAGI (reference sequence). The CDR3 here is CASNPGTGYGYTF. Written as DNA, the CDR3 is TGTGCCAGCAACCCCGGGACAGGGTATGGCTACACCTTC.

As DNA, the CDR3 is TGTGCCAGCAGTAAGGGGGCGGTTAATGAAAAACTGTTTTTT. Its protein is CASSKGAVNEKLFF. This chain joins TRBV2 and TRBJ1-4; 7 positions agree with TRBD1. V gave up 5 bases and J gave up 4 bases; unmatched junction bases: 4. Per germline, CDR1 SNHLY and CDR2 FYNNEI. The CDR3 is made up of 14 amino acids.

The rearrangement joins TRBV28 to TRBJ2-1; TRBD2 might be the D (5 bases). CDR1 is MDHEN and CDR2 is SYDVKM in the germline V gene. The CDR3 totals 15 residues. V shed 3 bases and J shed 6 bases, with 15 bases lying between them. CDR3 in amino acids: CASSFEWGDGNEQFF. The CDR3 DNA sequence: TGTGCCAGCAGTTTCGAGTGGGGAGATGGCAATGAGCAGTTCTTC. Full variable domain (remainder filled in from reference TRBV28 and TRBJ2-1): DVKVTQSSRYLVKRTGEKVFLECVQDMDHENMFWYRQDPGLGLRLIYFSYDVKMKEKGDIPEGYSVSREKKERFSLILESASTNQTSMYLCASSFEWGDGNEQFFGPGTRLTVL.

The gene calls are TRBV6-1 and TRBJ1-6; D gene unclear. Germline CDR1 is MNHNS and CDR2 is SASEGT. CDR3 size: 14 residues. V lost 2 bases to trimming and J lost 7 bases, with 9 bases between them. CDR3 sequence reads: CASSERGSNSPLHF. CDR3 sequence (DNA): TGTGCCAGCAGTGAACGAGGGTCGAATTCACCCCTCCACTTT.

The rearrangement links TRBV3-1 (or the pseudogene TRBV3-2) to TRBJ2-6; D unclear. This CDR3 spans 15 amino acids. V was cut by 4 bases and J by 0 bases, with 7 bases left in between. CDR1 is LGHDT, CDR2 YNNKEL, per germline (reference sequence). The CDR3 loop reads CASSRADSGANVLTF. In DNA form, the CDR3 reads TGTGCCAGCAGCCGGGCAGACTCTGGGGCCAACGTCCTGACTTTC.

This chain connects TRBV11-2 to TRBJ1-1; 9 nucleotides align to TRBD1. After removal of 2 bases from V and 7 bases from J, the junction contained 11 bases not matched to a gene. CDR3 length: 16 residues. CDR1 and CDR2 from the germline V gene are SGHAT and FQNNGV. Here the CDR3 DNA reads TGTGCCAGCAGCTTATCCGCGGACAGGGGACCGTTTGAAGCTTTCTTT. Translating gives CASSLSADRGPFEAFF. Looking up the rest from reference TRBV11-2 and TRBJ1-1 gives the full variable domain: EAGVAQSPRYKIIEKRQSVAFWCNPISGHATLYWYQQILGQGPKLLIQFQNNGVVDDSQLPKDRFSAERLKGVDSTLKIQPAKLEDSAVYLCASSLSADRGPFEAFFGQGTRLTVV.

V usage is TRBV18 and J usage is TRBJ1-2; no reliable D call. V shed 2 bases and J shed 4 bases, with 8 bases lying between them. Germline V lookup: CDR1 KGHSH, CDR2 LQKENI. The CDR3 is made up of 13 amino acids. The CDR3 DNA reads TGTGCCAGCTCACCAGGCGGTACCTATGGCTACACCTTC. Translating it yields CASSPGGTYGYTF. The full variable domain, completed using reference TRBV18 and TRBJ1-2, is NAGVMQNPRHLVRRRGQEARLRCSPMKGHSHVYWYRQLPEEGLKFMVYLQKENIIDESGMPKERFSAEFPKEGPSILRIQQVVRGDSAAYFCASSPGGTYGYTFGSGTRLTVV.

V usage is TRBV11-2 and J usage is TRBJ2-2, with no clear D. The CDR3 is 15 residues long. V was cut by 5 bases and J by 2 bases, with 12 bases left in between. Looked up from germline, CDR1 is SGHAT and CDR2 is FQNNGV. The CDR3 loop reads CASSPPMGNTGELFF. CDR3 DNA: TGTGCCAGCAGCCCCCCTATGGGCAACACCGGGGAGCTGTTTTTT.

The chain has TRBV3-1 (or the pseudogene TRBV3-2) and TRBJ1-2; 9 positions agree with TRBD1. The CDR3 totals 15 residues. The germline CDR1 and CDR2 sequences are LGHDT and YNNKEL (reference sequence). With V trimmed by 3 bases and J by 5 bases, 7 bases remained unmatched. The CDR3, as DNA: TGTGCCAGCAGCCAGGGACAGGGTATAGGGTATGGCTACACCTTC. The encoded protein is CASSQGQGIGYGYTF.

J is TRBJ2-2 and V is TRBV7-7, with a possible D match to TRBD1 (6 bases). CDR1 is SSHAT, CDR2 FNYEAQ, per germline (reference sequence). This CDR3 is 13 amino acids long. The V end lost 2 bases, the J end lost 6 bases, and 7 bases lay between the germline ends. In DNA, the CDR3 is TGTGCCAGCAGCTTATCAGGGGCCGGGGAGCTGTTTTTT. Translating it yields CASSLSGAGELFF.

The chain links TRBV28 to TRBJ1-2; 8 bases line up with TRBD1. V dropped 2 bases and J dropped 8; count of bases not matched to a gene: 7. The germline CDR1 and CDR2 sequences are MDHEN and SYDVKM. There are 14 residues in the CDR3. The CDR3 loop reads CASSLLQGVGGYTF. CDR3 coding DNA: TGTGCCAGCAGTTTACTACAGGGGGTAGGCGGCTACACCTTC.